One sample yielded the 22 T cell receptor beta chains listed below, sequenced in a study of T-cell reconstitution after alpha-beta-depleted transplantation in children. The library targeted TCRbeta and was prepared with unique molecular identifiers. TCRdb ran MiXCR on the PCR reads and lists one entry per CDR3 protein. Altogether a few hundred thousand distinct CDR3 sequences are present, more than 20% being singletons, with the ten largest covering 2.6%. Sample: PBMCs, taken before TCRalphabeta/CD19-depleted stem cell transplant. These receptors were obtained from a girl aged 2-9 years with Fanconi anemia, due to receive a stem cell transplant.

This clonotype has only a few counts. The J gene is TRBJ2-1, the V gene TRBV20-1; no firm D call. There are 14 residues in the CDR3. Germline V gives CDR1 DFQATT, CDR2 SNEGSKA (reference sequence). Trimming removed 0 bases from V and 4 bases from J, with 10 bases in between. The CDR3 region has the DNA TGCAGTGCTAGAGAATCACTTTATTACAATGAGCAGTTCTTC. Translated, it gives CSARESLYYNEQFF.

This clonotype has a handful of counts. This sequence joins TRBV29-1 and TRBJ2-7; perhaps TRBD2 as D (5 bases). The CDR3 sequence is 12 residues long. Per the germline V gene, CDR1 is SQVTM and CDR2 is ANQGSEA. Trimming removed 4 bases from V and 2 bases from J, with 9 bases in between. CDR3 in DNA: TGCAGCGTTGCATGGCGGGCCTACGAGCAGTACTTC. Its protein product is CSVAWRAYEQYF.

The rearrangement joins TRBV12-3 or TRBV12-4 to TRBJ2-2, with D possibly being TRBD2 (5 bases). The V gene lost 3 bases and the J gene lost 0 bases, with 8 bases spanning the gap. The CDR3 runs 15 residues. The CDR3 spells CASSLDLTNTGELFF. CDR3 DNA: TGTGCCAGCAGTTTGGACTTGACGAACACCGGGGAGCTGTTTTTT.

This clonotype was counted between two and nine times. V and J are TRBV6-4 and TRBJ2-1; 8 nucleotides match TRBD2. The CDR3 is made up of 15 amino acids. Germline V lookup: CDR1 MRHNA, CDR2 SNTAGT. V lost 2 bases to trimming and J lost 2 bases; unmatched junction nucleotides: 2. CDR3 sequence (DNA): TGTGCCAGCAGTGACACGGGGGGGCCCTACAATGAGCAGTTCTTC. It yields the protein CASSDTGGPYNEQFF.

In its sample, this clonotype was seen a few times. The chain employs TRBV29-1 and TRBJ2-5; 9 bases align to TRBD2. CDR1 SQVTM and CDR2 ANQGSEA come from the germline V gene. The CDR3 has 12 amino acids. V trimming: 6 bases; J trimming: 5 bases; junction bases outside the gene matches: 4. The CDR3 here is CSVGSGGETQYF. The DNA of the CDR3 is TGCAGCGTGGGGAGCGGGGGGGAGACCCAGTACTTC.

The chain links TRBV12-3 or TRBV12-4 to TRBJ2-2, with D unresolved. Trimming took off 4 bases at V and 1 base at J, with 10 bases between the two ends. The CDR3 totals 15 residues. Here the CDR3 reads CASSSRPLNTGELFF. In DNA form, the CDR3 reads TGTGCCAGCAGTTCCCGACCGTTGAACACCGGGGAGCTGTTTTTT.

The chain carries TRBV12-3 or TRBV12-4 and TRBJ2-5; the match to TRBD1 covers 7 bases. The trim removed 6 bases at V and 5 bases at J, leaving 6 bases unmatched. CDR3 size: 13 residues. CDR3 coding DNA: TGTGCCAGCAGGCTGACAGGGATGGAGACCCAGTACTTC. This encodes CASRLTGMETQYF.

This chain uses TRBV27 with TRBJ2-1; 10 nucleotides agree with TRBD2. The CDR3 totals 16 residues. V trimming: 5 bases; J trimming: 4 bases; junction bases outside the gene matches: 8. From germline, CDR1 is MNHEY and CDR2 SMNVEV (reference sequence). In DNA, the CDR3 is TGTGCCAGCAGTGTGCGCGGGACTAGCGATTACAATGAGCAGTTCTTC. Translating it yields CASSVRGTSDYNEQFF.

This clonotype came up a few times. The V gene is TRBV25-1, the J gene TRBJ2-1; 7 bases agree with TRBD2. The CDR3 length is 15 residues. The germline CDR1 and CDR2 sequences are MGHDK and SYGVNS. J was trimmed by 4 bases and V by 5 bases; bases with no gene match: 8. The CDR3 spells CASSIGRLAYNEQFF. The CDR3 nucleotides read TGTGCCAGCAGTATAGGGAGACTAGCTTACAATGAGCAGTTCTTC.

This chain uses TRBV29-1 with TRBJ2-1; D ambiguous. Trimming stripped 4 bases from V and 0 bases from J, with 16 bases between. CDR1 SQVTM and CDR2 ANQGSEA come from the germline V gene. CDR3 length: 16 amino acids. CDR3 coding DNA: TGCAGCGTTGCGTTAGGCAAGAGGAGCTCCTACAATGAGCAGTTCTTC. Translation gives CSVALGKRSSYNEQFF.

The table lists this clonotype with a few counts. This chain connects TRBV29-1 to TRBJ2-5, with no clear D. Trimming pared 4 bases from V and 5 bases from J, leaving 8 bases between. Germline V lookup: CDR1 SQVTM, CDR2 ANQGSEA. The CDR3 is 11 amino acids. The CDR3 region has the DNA TGCAGCGTTGGCCTTGGGGAGACCCAGTACTTC. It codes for CSVGLGETQYF.

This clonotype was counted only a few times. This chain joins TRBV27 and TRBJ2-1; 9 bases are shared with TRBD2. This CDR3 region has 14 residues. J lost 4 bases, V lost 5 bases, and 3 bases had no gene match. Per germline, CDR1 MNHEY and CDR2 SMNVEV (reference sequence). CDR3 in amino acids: CASSGLAGYNEQFF. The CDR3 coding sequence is TGTGCCAGCAGTGGGCTAGCGGGATACAATGAGCAGTTCTTC.

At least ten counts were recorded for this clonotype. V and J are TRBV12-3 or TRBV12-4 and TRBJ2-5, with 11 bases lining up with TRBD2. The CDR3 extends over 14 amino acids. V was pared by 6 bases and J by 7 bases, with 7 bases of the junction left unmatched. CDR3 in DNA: TGTGCCAGCAGCCGAGGGACTAGCGGATGGACCCAGTACTTC. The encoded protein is CASSRGTSGWTQYF.

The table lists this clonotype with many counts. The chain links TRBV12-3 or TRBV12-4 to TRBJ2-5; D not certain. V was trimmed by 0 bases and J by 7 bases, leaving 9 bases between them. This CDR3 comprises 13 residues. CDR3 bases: TGTGCCAGCAGTTTAGCCAGGCCAACGACCCAGTACTTC. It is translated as CASSLARPTTQYF.

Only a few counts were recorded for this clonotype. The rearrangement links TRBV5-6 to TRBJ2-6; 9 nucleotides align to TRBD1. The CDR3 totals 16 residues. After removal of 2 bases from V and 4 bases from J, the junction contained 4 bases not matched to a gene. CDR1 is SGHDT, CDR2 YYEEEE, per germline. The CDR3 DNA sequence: TGTGCCAGCAGCTTCGGGACAGGGACCGGGGCCAACGTCCTGACTTTC. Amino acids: CASSFGTGTGANVLTF.

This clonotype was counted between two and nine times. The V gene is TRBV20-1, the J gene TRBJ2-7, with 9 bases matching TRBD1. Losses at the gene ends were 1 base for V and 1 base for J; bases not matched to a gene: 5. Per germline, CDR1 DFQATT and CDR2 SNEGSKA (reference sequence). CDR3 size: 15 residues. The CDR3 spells CSARVPGQGSYEQYF. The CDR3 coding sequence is TGCAGTGCTAGAGTTCCGGGACAGGGATCCTACGAGCAGTACTTC.

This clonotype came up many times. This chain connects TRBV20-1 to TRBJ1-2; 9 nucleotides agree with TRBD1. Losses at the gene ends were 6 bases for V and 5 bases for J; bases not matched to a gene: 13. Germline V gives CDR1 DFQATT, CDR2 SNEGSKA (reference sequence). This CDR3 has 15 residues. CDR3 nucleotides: TGCAGTGCCCCTACCAACAGGGGGCGAGGGTATGGCTACACCTTC. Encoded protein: CSAPTNRGRGYGYTF.

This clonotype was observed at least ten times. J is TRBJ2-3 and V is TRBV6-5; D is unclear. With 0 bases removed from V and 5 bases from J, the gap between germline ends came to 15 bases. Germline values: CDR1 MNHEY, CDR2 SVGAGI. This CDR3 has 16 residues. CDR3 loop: CASSYSRRGVVDTQYF. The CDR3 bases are TGTGCCAGCAGTTACTCGAGACGTGGGGTGGTAGATACGCAGTATTTT.

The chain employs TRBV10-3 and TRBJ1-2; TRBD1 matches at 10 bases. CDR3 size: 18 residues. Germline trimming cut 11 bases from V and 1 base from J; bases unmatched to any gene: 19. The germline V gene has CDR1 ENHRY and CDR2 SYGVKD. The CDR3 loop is CAVNSHRGQGTYNYGYTF. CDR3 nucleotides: TGTGCCGTAAACTCTCATCGGGGACAGGGGACTTATAACTATGGCTACACCTTC.

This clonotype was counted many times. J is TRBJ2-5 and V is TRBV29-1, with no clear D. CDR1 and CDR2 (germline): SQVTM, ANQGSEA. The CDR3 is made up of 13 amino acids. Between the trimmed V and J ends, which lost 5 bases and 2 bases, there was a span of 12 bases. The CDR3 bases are TGCAGCGTTCACGAATCCACGCAAGAGACCCAGTACTTC. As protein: CSVHESTQETQYF.

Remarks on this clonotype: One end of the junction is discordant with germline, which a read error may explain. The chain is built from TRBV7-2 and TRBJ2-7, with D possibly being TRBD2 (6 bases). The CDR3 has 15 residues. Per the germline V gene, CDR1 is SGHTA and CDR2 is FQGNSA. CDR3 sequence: CASSLAGTPTYDQYF. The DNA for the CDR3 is TGTGCCAGCAGCTTGGCCGGGACTCCTACCTACGATCAGTACTTC.

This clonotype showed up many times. The CDR3 region is CSSPGLRTYEQYF. The CDR3 DNA is TGCAGCTCCCCGGGACTAAGAACCTACGAGCAGTACTTC. The J gene is TRBJ2-7, the V gene TRBV20-1, with 7 bases identical to TRBD2. CDR1 is DFQATT and CDR2 is SNEGSKA in the germline V gene (reference sequence). The CDR3 is 13 amino acids.